The rows below give T cell receptor beta chains drawn from one sample of a study of blood T cell repertoires in COVID-19. The method was immunoSEQ multiplex PCR; TCRdb's version includes in-frame clones alone and lacks a portion of them. The repertoire has around 260,000 clones, roughly 89% of them found once; the top ten carry less than 1%. Sequenced input: peripheral blood. These receptors were taken from a woman aged 40 to 50 who had recovered from COVID-19. CDR3s include the opening cysteine and the closing phenylalanine or tryptophan. A D gene is named only where the DNA matches it firmly. Size is omitted from some rows. Given values are once, few, many or a class for expanded clones.

V	D	size	J	DNA	CDR3
TRBV21-1	-	-	TRBJ1-3	TGTGCCAGCAGCAAAGGCCACAGGGGGGGCTCTGGAAACACCATATATTTT	CASSKGHRGGSGNTIYF
TRBV28	TRBD1	-	TRBJ2-3	TGTGCCAGCACCCCACAGGGGGCGTTCGCAGATACGCAGTATTTT	CASTPQGAFADTQYF
TRBV11-1	TRBD2	-	TRBJ2-1	TGTGCCAGCAGCCCCAGACTAGCGGGGGACAATGAGCAGTTCTTC	CASSPRLAGDNEQFF
TRBV5-8	TRBD1	once	TRBJ2-5	TGTGCCAGCAGCTCACGTGGACAGGGAGAGACCCAGTACTTC	CASSSRGQGETQYF
TRBV3-1/TRBV3-2	-	-	TRBJ1-1	TGTGCCAGCAGCCAAGTTTTAGCGTTGAACACTGAAGCTTTCTTT	CASSQVLALNTEAFF
TRBV4-1	-	-	TRBJ2-7	TGCGCCAGCAGCCAAGATGAGGGTTGGCAGTCCTACGAGCAGTACTTC	CASSQDEGWQSYEQYF
TRBV18	TRBD2	-	TRBJ2-5	TGTGCCAGCTCACCACCAGGGCGGGAGAAAGAGACCCAGTACTTC	CASSPPGREKETQYF
TRBV21-1	-	-	TRBJ1-5	TGTGCCAGCATCCGTTTCCGGGACAGGGGAAGTAGGAGGAATCAGCCCCAGCATTTT	CASIRFRDRGSRRNQPQHF
TRBV4-1	-	-	TRBJ2-2	TGCGCCAGCAGCCAAGGGGGGGATCGGGAGCTGTTTTTT	CASSQGGDRELFF
TRBV3-1/TRBV3-2	TRBD2	-	TRBJ2-1	TGTGCCAGCAGCCAGCCCCTAGCGGGAATATACAATGAGCAGTTCTTC	CASSQPLAGIYNEQFF
TRBV19	TRBD2	once	TRBJ2-1	TGTGCCAGTAGAAAGGCGGGAGACCTAAATGAGCAGTTCTTC	CASRKAGDLNEQFF
TRBV19	-	-	TRBJ1-2	TGTGCCAGTAGTATAGCAACAGGGTTGGATGGCTACACCTTC	CASSIATGLDGYTF
TRBV11-2	-	-	TRBJ2-2	TGTGCCAGCAGCTTAGTGGGGGGTAACACCGGGGAGCTGTTTTTT	CASSLVGGNTGELFF